This TCR beta chain appears in the sequencing data of a study of cytotoxic CD8 clonotypes in ibrutinib-treated CLL. Whole-study findings and limits: Measured clonality at baseline was greater than in age-matched healthy donors and tracked with circulating CD8+ T-cell counts.

With regard to this clone: Its antigen is as yet unknown.

Sequencing used immunoSEQ multiplex PCR; TCRdb keeps in-frame clones, though not all of them. The table has about 140,000 clones, 75% to 95% seen once. Looked up from germline, CDR1 is SGDLS and CDR2 is YYNGEE. The CDR3 covers 14 residues. V was pared by 4 bases and J by 8 bases, with 15 bases between. This clonotype was sampled from a human donor with chronic lymphocytic leukemia. This chain connects TRBV9 to TRBJ1-4; D possibly corresponds to TRBD1 (6 bases). Sequencing was performed on PBMCs, taken after 12 months of ibrutinib treatment. The CDR3 DNA reads TGTGCCAGCAGCCAGGGGCAGGGAGGCGAAAAACTGTTTTTT. Translation gives CASSQGQGGEKLFF. Drawing the rest from reference TRBV9 and TRBJ1-4, the complete variable domain is DSGVTQTPKHLITATGQRVTLRCSPRSGDLSVYWYQQSLDQGLQFLIQYYNGEERAKGNILERFSAQQFPDLHSELNLSSLELGDSALYFCASSQGQGGEKLFFGSGTQLSVL.